Detailed here is one T cell receptor (beta chain). No antigen is known for it. The entry originates in a study of cytomegalovirus exposure and HLA in healthy donors. The primer mix had 60 Vbeta and 13 Jbeta primers. Method: immunoSEQ multiplex PCR; TCRdb's copy keeps in-frame clones and lacks some. The sample consists of about 96,000 clones, more than 60% of them appearing once. V gave up 0 bases and J gave up 8 bases, with 11 bases separating them. This CDR3 region has 14 residues. Germline V gene data show CDR1 as SGDLS and CDR2 as YYNGEE. Whole-study results and caveats: Based on reports, TCR beta sequences accurately predicted HLA-A and HLA-B alleles for most subjects.

This chain connects TRBV9 to TRBJ1-4; D is possibly TRBD1 (5 bases). The clonotype originates from a man between 25 and 39 years old in good health and CMV-seronegative. The sequenced sample consisted of PBMCs. CDR3 DNA: TGTGCCAGCAGCGTAGGGCGGGGGATGGAAAAACTGTTTTTT. Amino acids: CASSVGRGMEKLFF.